This TCR beta chain comes out of a study of blood T cell repertoires in COVID-19. Background on the study: Donors of Cohort 3 who recovered were those that had two negative PCRs, clearance, or symptom resolution. From the United States, Italy and Spain came samples of acute and convalescent COVID-19.

Across about 22 US areas, participants ranged in age from about 18 to 100 years. Germline V gene sequence: CDR1 SGHNT, CDR2 YENEEA. The V end was cut by 4 bases, the J end by 5 bases, with 11 bases between. The CDR3 sequence is 13 residues long. Study processing details: Amplification with reference gene primers provided the estimates of nucleated cell counts. TCRdb's table, derived via immunoSEQ multiplex PCR, lists solely in-frame clones and lacks some. V and J calls and clone size are given by that table; D and trimming were obtained from the DNA. The sample includes around 190,000 clones, 86% of them seen just once.

The specimen was PBMCs or T cells enriched from blood (not recorded which). The receptor's source is a woman in her 40s in a cohort exposed to, infected with or recovered from COVID-19 (not recorded which). V gene TRBV11-3 combines with J gene TRBJ2-5; D possibly corresponds to TRBD2 (5 bases). CDR3 coding DNA: TGTGCCAGCAGCTCGGGGTTAGAGGAGACCCAGTACTTC. Translated: CASSSGLEETQYF.